These 23 T cell receptor beta chains share one sample of origin, sequenced in a study of beta chain features in type 1 diabetes. cDNA synthesis used the whole RNA isolate, giving expressed TCRB sequences. Clones were read by immunoSEQ multiplex PCR, and TCRdb kept only the in-frame ones, dropping some. The data contain roughly 120,000 clones, 30% to 50% of them singletons. The sequenced sample was stem cell memory CD4+ T cells from blood. The receptors were sampled from a woman under 30 in good health.

This clone was observed a few times. V gene TRBV27 combines with J gene TRBJ1-1, with D possibly being TRBD1 (6 bases). The CDR3 runs 16 residues. V was clipped by 3 bases and J by 1 base, with 15 bases between them. The germline gives CDR1 MNHEY, CDR2 SMNVEV (reference sequence). The CDR3 sequence is CASSFGPRQANTEAFF. CDR3 DNA: TGTGCCAGCAGTTTTGGGCCTCGACAGGCGAACACTGAAGCTTTCTTT.

This clone has more than one count but fewer than ten. This sequence joins TRBV5-1 and TRBJ2-1; D uncertain. CDR3 size: 13 residues. Germline V CDR1 and CDR2: SGHRS, YFSETQ. V lost 0 bases and J 8 bases, leaving 9 bases between the germline ends. The CDR3 bases are TGCGCCAGCAGCTTGGGCTACCTTGATGAGCAGTTCTTC. Its protein product is CASSLGYLDEQFF.

Only a few counts were recorded for this clone. The chain combines TRBV7-9 with TRBJ1-4; 8 bases map to TRBD1. Germline V gene sequence: CDR1 SEHNR, CDR2 FQNEAQ (reference sequence). Trimming took 4 bases from V and 8 from J; bases not matched to a gene: 6. This CDR3 has 14 residues. The CDR3 DNA reads TGTGCCAGCAGCTGGACAGGGAGTGGGGAAAAACTGTTTTTT. This gives the protein CASSWTGSGEKLFF.

This chain uses TRBV6-6 with TRBJ2-4, with unresolved D. This CDR3 region has 15 residues. Trimming left V 2 bases short and J 0 bases short, with 8 bases between. Germline V gene sequence: CDR1 MNHNY, CDR2 SVGAGI (reference sequence). This CDR3 reads CASSYGHRAKNIQYF. DNA for the CDR3: TGTGCCAGCAGTTACGGGCACAGAGCCAAAAACATTCAGTACTTC.

This clone was counted between two and nine times. V is TRBV27 and J is TRBJ2-7; TRBD2 matches at 12 bases. The CDR3 has 16 residues. Germline V gene sequence: CDR1 MNHEY, CDR2 SMNVEV (reference sequence). Trimming cost V 5 bases and J 0 bases; bases outside gene matches: 5. CDR3 bases: TGTGCCAGCAGTCGCCCTAGCGGGAGGGACTCCTACGAGCAGTACTTC. It codes for CASSRPSGRDSYEQYF.

CDR3: CASSPGGRLAGELFF. Here the CDR3 DNA reads TGTGCCAGCAGCCCAGGGGGTAGATTGGCCGGGGAGCTGTTTTTT. This sequence joins TRBV9 and TRBJ2-2, with 7 bases that match TRBD1. V was clipped by 4 bases and J by 6 bases; unmatched bases: 9. Germline V lookup: CDR1 SGDLS, CDR2 YYNGEE. The CDR3 covers 15 residues.

The V call is TRBV11-2, the J call TRBJ2-1; 12 bases are shared with TRBD2. This CDR3 comprises 16 residues. The J segment lost 9 bases and the V segment lost 2 bases, leaving 8 bases of the junction unmatched. Per germline, CDR1 SGHAT and CDR2 FQNNGV. The CDR3 here is CASSLRLAGAFGEQFF. The DNA for the CDR3 is TGTGCCAGCAGCTTACGACTAGCGGGGGCTTTTGGTGAGCAGTTCTTC. The full variable domain, rest sourced from reference TRBV11-2 and TRBJ2-1, is EAGVAQSPRYKIIEKRQSVAFWCNPISGHATLYWYQQILGQGPKLLIQFQNNGVVDDSQLPKDRFSAERLKGVDSTLKIQPAKLEDSAVYLCASSLRLAGAFGEQFFGPGTRLTVL.

The V call is TRBV7-9, the J call TRBJ2-3; no definite D call. Germline CDR1 SEHNR, CDR2 FQNEAQ (reference sequence). V was clipped by 3 bases and J by 1 base, with 8 bases between them. The CDR3 has 14 amino acids. The CDR3, as DNA: TGTGCCAGCAGCTTCCGACTGGGCACAGATACGCAGTATTTT. Translation gives CASSFRLGTDTQYF.

The gene calls are TRBV29-1 and TRBJ1-1; the D is unclear. CDR1 is SQVTM and CDR2 is ANQGSEA in the germline V gene. V lost 8 bases to trimming and J lost 10 bases, with 14 bases between them. The CDR3 length is 10 residues. CDR3 residues: CSTNTFSAFF. The CDR3 DNA is TGCAGCACGAACACCTTCTCAGCTTTCTTT.

This rearrangement joins TRBV29-1 to TRBJ2-7, with a possible D match to TRBD2 (6 bases). CDR3 length equals 12 residues. Trimming cost V 7 bases and J 7 bases, with 17 bases left between them. Germline-derived CDR1 and CDR2 are SQVTM and ANQGSEA. CDR3 coding DNA: TGCAGCGCTAAGCGGGCCCAAGGGGAGCAGTACTTC. Protein product: CSAKRAQGEQYF.

V and J are TRBV6-6 and TRBJ2-7; the D is unclear. Germline loops: CDR1 MNHNY, CDR2 SVGAGI (reference sequence). V lost 4 bases and J lost 5, with 9 bases in between. The CDR3 length is 12 residues. As DNA, the CDR3 is TGTGCCAGCAGTTCCCCTGCGAACGAGCAGTACTTC. It translates to CASSSPANEQYF.

V is TRBV5-6 and J is TRBJ2-6, with D maybe TRBD1 (5 bases). V dropped 5 bases and J dropped 5 bases, with 14 bases sitting between them. This CDR3 is built from 15 residues. The germline CDR1 and CDR2 sequences are SGHDT and YYEEEE. The chain's CDR3 is CASSRTGPRANVLTF. The CDR3 coding sequence is TGTGCCAGCAGTAGAACAGGACCGCGGGCCAACGTCCTGACTTTC. Complete variable domain (other parts from reference TRBV5-6 and TRBJ2-6): DAGVTQSPTHLIKTRGQQVTLRCSPKSGHDTVSWYQQALGQGPQFIFQYYEEEERQRGNFPDRFSGHQFPNYSSELNVNALLLGDSALYLCASSRTGPRANVLTFGAGSRLTVL.

V usage is TRBV18 and J usage is TRBJ1-4, with 8 bases identical to TRBD1. After removal of 2 bases from V and 0 bases from J, the junction contained 8 bases not matched to a gene. This CDR3 region has 18 residues. Germline-derived CDR1 and CDR2 are KGHSH and LQKENI. The CDR3 nucleotides are TGTGCCAGCTCACCATGGACAGGGACCCCGTCAACTAATGAAAAACTGTTTTTT. It codes for CASSPWTGTPSTNEKLFF.

V is TRBV28 and J is TRBJ1-2, with 8 bases aligning to TRBD1. CDR1 is MDHEN, CDR2 SYDVKM, per germline. The CDR3 totals 13 residues. V shed 5 bases, J shed 6 bases, and the junction held 5 bases outside the gene matches. DNA of the CDR3: TGTGCCAGCAGTCGTCCGACAGGGGATGGCTACACCTTC. It specifies CASSRPTGDGYTF.

The chain employs TRBV11-2 and TRBJ2-1; D might be TRBD2 (6 bases). This CDR3 spans 16 amino acids. Between the trimmed V and J ends, which lost 1 base and 4 bases, there was a span of 14 bases. Germline lookup yields CDR1 SGHAT and CDR2 FQNNGV. CDR3 sequence: CASSLVLRDLYNEQFF. CDR3 nucleotides: TGTGCCAGCAGCTTAGTCTTGCGGGACCTATACAATGAGCAGTTCTTC. Drawing the rest from reference TRBV11-2 and TRBJ2-1, the complete variable domain is EAGVAQSPRYKIIEKRQSVAFWCNPISGHATLYWYQQILGQGPKLLIQFQNNGVVDDSQLPKDRFSAERLKGVDSTLKIQPAKLEDSAVYLCASSLVLRDLYNEQFFGPGTRLTVL.

This clone was seen more than once but under ten times. This chain uses TRBV4-2 with TRBJ1-2; tentatively, D is TRBD1 (5 bases). The V and J ends lost 0 bases and 5 bases respectively, with 16 bases between them. This CDR3 spans 16 amino acids. The V gene's germline CDR1 is LGHNA and CDR2 YNFKEQ. CDR3 loop: CASSQDRARAVYGYTF. CDR3 sequence (DNA): TGTGCCAGCAGCCAAGATCGGGCCAGGGCGGTATATGGCTACACCTTC.

This sequence joins TRBV11-3 and TRBJ2-1, with D maybe TRBD1 (6 bases). Germline V gene data show CDR1 as SGHNT and CDR2 as YENEEA. The CDR3 loop spans 13 amino acids. V lost 5 bases to trimming and J lost 8 bases, with 13 bases between them. Here the CDR3 DNA reads TGTGCCAGCAGCCTCGGACAGCTAGATGAGCAGTTCTTC. It is translated as CASSLGQLDEQFF. The full variable domain, in which reference TRBV11-3 and TRBJ2-1 provide the parts outside the CDR3, is EAGVVQSPRYKIIEKKQPVAFWCNPISGHNTLYWYLQNLGQGPELLIRYENEEAVDDSQLPKDRFSAERLKGVDSTLKIQPAELGDSAVYLCASSLGQLDEQFFGPGTRLTVL.

This chain connects TRBV7-2 to TRBJ2-6; 8 bases line up with TRBD2. This CDR3 comprises 17 residues. Germline-derived CDR1 and CDR2 are SGHTA and FQGNSA. The junction had 11 bases not matched to a gene; V was cut back by 5 bases and J by 5 bases. The CDR3 protein is CASSPPTGGRWANVLTF. The CDR3 nucleotides are TGTGCCAGCAGCCCTCCCACGGGGGGGCGTTGGGCCAACGTCCTGACTTTC.

This clone was found a few times. J is TRBJ2-7 and V is TRBV28; 7 bases are shared with TRBD2. J was trimmed by 5 bases and V by 4 bases; bases with no gene match: 11. Germline values: CDR1 MDHEN, CDR2 SYDVKM. This CDR3 region has 15 residues. The CDR3 protein is CASSYRREKDNEQYF. CDR3 bases: TGTGCCAGCAGTTACAGGCGGGAGAAGGACAACGAGCAGTACTTC.

The chain joins TRBV5-4 to TRBJ2-1; 7 bases map to TRBD2. The germline gives CDR1 SGHNT, CDR2 YYREEE (reference sequence). Trimming took 3 bases from V and 7 from J; bases not matched to a gene: 10. This CDR3 comprises 15 residues. The CDR3 DNA is TGTGCCAGCAGCTCTCTAGCGGAGAGATGGAATGAGCAGTTCTTC. Translating it yields CASSSLAERWNEQFF.

V gene TRBV11-2 combines with J gene TRBJ1-5; D gene unclear. Trimming cost V 3 bases and J 0 bases, with 3 bases left between them. Germline-derived CDR1 and CDR2 are SGHAT and FQNNGV. The CDR3 has 13 amino acids. This chain's CDR3 is CASSFNSNQPQHF. The CDR3 DNA is TGTGCCAGCAGCTTCAATAGCAATCAGCCCCAGCATTTT.

The chain is built from TRBV7-8 and TRBJ2-7; 7 bases fit TRBD1. Trimming removed 0 bases from V and 4 bases from J; junction bases left unmatched: 6. The CDR3 sequence is 15 residues long. Germline V gene lookup returns CDR1 SGHVS and CDR2 FQNEAQ. The CDR3 is CASSLARGQLYEQYF. CDR3 DNA sequence: TGTGCCAGCAGCTTAGCTCGGGGACAGCTTTACGAGCAGTACTTC.

This clone came up a few times. This chain joins TRBV5-1 and TRBJ2-7, with a tentative D call TRBD1 (5 bases). V lost 6 bases, J lost 4 bases, and 17 bases lay in between. The CDR3 loop spans 14 amino acids. The germline V gene has CDR1 SGHRS and CDR2 YFSETQ. CDR3 region: CASTPPQGGYEQYF. The CDR3 nucleotides are TGCGCCAGCACCCCCCCCCAGGGTGGGTACGAGCAGTACTTC.